The source of this T cell receptor (beta chain) is a study of monozygotic twins with inflammatory bowel disease. The CDR3 loop spans 14 amino acids. With the 5' RACE reads reprocessed, TCRdb shows one record per CDR3 protein and no DNA. This sample's table reports about 380,000 distinct CDR3 sequences. V usage is TRBV12-3 or TRBV12-4 and J usage is TRBJ2-5; the TRBD2 assignment by TCRdb is unverifiable without DNA. The clonotype originates from a human donor with ulcerative colitis or Crohn's disease, or a healthy co-twin of an affected twin (not recorded which). The sample consisted of blood. CDR3 residues: CASTVSGRPETQYF.